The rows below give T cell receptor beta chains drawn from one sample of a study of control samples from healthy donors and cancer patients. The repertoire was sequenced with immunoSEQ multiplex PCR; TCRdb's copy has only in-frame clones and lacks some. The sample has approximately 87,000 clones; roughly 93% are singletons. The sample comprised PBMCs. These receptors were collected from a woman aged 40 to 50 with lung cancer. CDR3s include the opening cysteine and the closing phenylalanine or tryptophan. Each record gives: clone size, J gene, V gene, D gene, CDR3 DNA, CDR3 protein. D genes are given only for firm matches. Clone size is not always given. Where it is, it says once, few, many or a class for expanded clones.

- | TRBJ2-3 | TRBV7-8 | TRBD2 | TGTGCCAGTTCACTAGCGGGGAGTCCAGATACGCAGTATTTT | CASSLAGSPDTQYF
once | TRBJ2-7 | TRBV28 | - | TGTGCCAGCACCCCAAGAGATGGGGCGAGGTACGAGCAGTACTTC | CASTPRDGARYEQYF
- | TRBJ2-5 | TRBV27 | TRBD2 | TGTGCCAGCCCACAACTCCGGGGGGACCCCCAAGAGACCCAGTACTTC | CASPQLRGDPQETQYF
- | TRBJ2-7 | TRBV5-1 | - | TGCGCCAGCAGCTTGGGGGACCGCTCCTACGAGCAGTACTTC | CASSLGDRSYEQYF
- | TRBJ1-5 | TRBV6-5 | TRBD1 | TGTGCCAGCAGTATGGGACAGGGGTTCCATCAGCCCCAGCATTTT | CASSMGQGFHQPQHF
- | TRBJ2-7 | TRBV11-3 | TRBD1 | TGTGCCAGCAGCTCCGAGACAGGGTGGGCGTACGAGCAGTACTTC | CASSSETGWAYEQYF
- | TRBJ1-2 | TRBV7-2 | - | TGTGCCAGCAGCTTAGTGGGGGTCCCGGGCTATGGCTACACCTTC | CASSLVGVPGYGYTF
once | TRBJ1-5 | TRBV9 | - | TGTGCCAGCAGCGCCGGGACAACGGGCAATCAGCCCCAGCATTTT | CASSAGTTGNQPQHF
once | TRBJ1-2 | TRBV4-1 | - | TGCGCCAGCCACGAAGGGGGGGATAATGGCTACACCTTC | CASHEGGDNGYTF
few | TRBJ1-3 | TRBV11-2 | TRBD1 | TGTGCCAGCAGCTTAGTACGCGGACAGGGTGGAAACACCATATATTTT | CASSLVRGQGGNTIYF
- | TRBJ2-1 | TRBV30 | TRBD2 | TGTGCCTGGAGCCGCCCCAGCGGGGGGGTCTACAATGAGCAGTTCTTC | CAWSRPSGGVYNEQFF
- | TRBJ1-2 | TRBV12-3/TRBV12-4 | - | TGTGCCAGCAGTTTGGAGGGCAGGAGTGGCTACACCTTC | CASSLEGRSGYTF
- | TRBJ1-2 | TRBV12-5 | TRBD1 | TGTGCTAGTGGTTTTCCGGCGGGACAGCTAGGCTACACCTTC | CASGFPAGQLGYTF
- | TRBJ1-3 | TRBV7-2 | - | TGTGCCAGCAGCTTAGCAGGCCACTCTGGAAACACCATATATTTT | CASSLAGHSGNTIYF
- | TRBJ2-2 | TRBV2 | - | TGTGCCAGCAAGGTTCCGAACACCGGGGAGCTGTTTTTT | CASKVPNTGELFF
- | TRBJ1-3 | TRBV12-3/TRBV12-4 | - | TGTGCCAGCAACCGGGTGTCTGGAAACACCATATATTTT | CASNRVSGNTIYF
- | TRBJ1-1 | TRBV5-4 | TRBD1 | TGTGCCAGCAGCTCGGGACAGGGGGCGAACACTGAAGCTTTCTTT | CASSSGQGANTEAFF
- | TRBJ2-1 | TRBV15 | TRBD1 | TGTGCCACCAGGGTGGACAGGAGCTCCTACAATGAGCAGTTCTTC | CATRVDRSSYNEQFF
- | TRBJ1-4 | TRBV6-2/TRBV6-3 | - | TGTGCCAGCAGTCAGGTCCCTGCAACTAATGAAAAACTGTTTTTT | CASSQVPATNEKLFF
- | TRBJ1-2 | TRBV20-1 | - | TGCAGTGCTAGAGTAGGGGATGGCTACACCTTC | CSARVGDGYTF
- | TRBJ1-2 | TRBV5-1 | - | TGCGCCAGCAGGGTGGGAACGGACTATGGCTACACCTTC | CASRVGTDYGYTF